This TCR beta chain originates from a study of early T cells in non-severe SARS-CoV-2 infection. Study-level background: Chains stayed unpaired after sequencing of bulk RNA from unsorted whole blood. Whole-study results and caveats: Clonotype matching in VDJdb favored anti-spike CD8 responses and did not capture private and CD4 specificities.

Researchers attached unique molecular identifiers to individual cDNA molecules. TCRdb fed the 5' RACE reads into MiXCR, producing one record per CDR3 protein. The data show roughly 29,000 distinct CDR3 sequences, around 6.1% seen once. Germline V gene sequence: CDR1 KGHDR, CDR2 SFDVKD. Between the trimmed V and J ends, which lost 3 bases and 3 bases, there was a span of 8 bases. The CDR3 sequence is 14 residues long. This clonotype came up many times. Its antigen is still unknown. This sample comprised whole blood, obtained at baseline. V is TRBV24-1 and J is TRBJ1-5; D not certain. The TCR comes from an adult who was a healthcare worker with PCR-confirmed SARS-CoV-2 infection or an uninfected control (not recorded which). CDR3 sequence: CATSDPGANQPQHF. For the CDR3, the DNA is TGTGCCACCAGTGATCCAGGCGCCAATCAGCCCCAGCATTTT.